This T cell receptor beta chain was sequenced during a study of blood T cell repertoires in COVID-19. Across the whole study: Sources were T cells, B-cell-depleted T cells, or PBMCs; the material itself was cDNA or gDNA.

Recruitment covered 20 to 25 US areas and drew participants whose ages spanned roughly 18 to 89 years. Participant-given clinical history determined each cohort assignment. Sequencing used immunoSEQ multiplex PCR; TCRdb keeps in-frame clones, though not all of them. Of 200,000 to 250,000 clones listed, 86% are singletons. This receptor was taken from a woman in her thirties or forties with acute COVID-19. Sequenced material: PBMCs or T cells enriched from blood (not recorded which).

CDR3 amino acids: CASIRYNEQFF. CDR3 DNA: TGTGCCAGTATCCGTTATAATGAGCAGTTCTTC. This chain joins TRBV19 and TRBJ2-1; no definite D call. Trimming left V 7 bases short and J 7 bases short, with 8 bases between. The length of the CDR3 is 11 residues. Germline V gene lookup returns CDR1 LNHDA and CDR2 SQIVND (reference sequence).